These 24 T cell receptor beta chains were sequenced from one sample in a study of T cell responses to AZD1222 COVID-19 vaccine. Clones were read by immunoSEQ multiplex PCR, and TCRdb kept only the in-frame ones, dropping some. The sample holds around 150,000 clones; roughly 90% are singletons and the top ten take 5.5%. Source: peripheral blood, taken on day 0 of AZD1222 vaccination. These receptors originate from an adult in good health.

This chain connects TRBV9 to TRBJ1-1; TRBD1 agrees at 7 bases. V shed 4 bases and J 0 bases; nucleotides not matched to a gene: 12. This CDR3 comprises 17 residues. Germline V gene data show CDR1 as SGDLS and CDR2 as YYNGEE. The chain's CDR3 is CASSLHLEQGLNTEAFF. Written as DNA, the CDR3 is TGTGCCAGCAGCCTACATTTGGAACAGGGGTTGAACACTGAAGCTTTCTTT.

This clone was detected once. The chain recombines TRBV28 with TRBJ1-1; D ambiguous. CDR1 is MDHEN, CDR2 SYDVKM, per germline. V lost 3 bases, J lost 2 bases, and 13 bases lay in between. The CDR3 runs to 15 residues. CDR3 nucleotide sequence: TGTGCCAGCAGTTTCAATATCGGGATTAACACTGAAGCTTTCTTT. This codes for CASSFNIGINTEAFF.

The chain links TRBV6-6 to TRBJ1-1; D is perhaps TRBD1 (5 bases). Trimming pared 5 bases from V and 11 bases from J, leaving 18 bases between. The V gene's germline CDR1 is MNHNY and CDR2 SVGAGI (reference sequence). The CDR3 is made up of 13 amino acids. CDR3 in amino acids: CASSTTSRVNAFF. The CDR3 DNA follows: TGTGCCAGCAGTACCACGTCCAGGGTGAATGCTTTCTTT.

The chain has TRBV23-1 and TRBJ2-6, with 9 bases lining up with TRBD1. TRBV23-1 is marked as an open reading frame, function uncertain. Trimming at V came to 6 bases and at J to 7 bases, leaving 7 bases not matched to a gene. The CDR3 sequence is 15 residues long. CDR3 nucleotide sequence: TGCGCCAGCAGGCGGGACAGGGATGCTGCCAACGTCCTGACTTTC. It codes for CASRRDRDAANVLTF.

V gene TRBV29-1 combines with J gene TRBJ1-1; D may be TRBD1 (5 bases). Per germline, CDR1 SQVTM and CDR2 ANQGSEA. The V end lost 6 bases, the J end lost 1 base, and 15 bases lay between the germline ends. The CDR3 extends over 14 amino acids. The chain's CDR3 is CSVVPVGGNTEAFF. DNA for the CDR3: TGCAGCGTCGTACCAGTGGGGGGGAACACTGAAGCTTTCTTT.

The V gene is TRBV20-1, the J gene TRBJ1-2, with D unclear. The germline V gene encodes CDR1 DFQATT and CDR2 SNEGSKA (reference sequence). This CDR3 spans 9 amino acids. CDR3 bases: TGCAGGCCTTGGGGTGGCTACACCTTC. This encodes CRPWGGYTF.

The chain has TRBV4-1 and TRBJ2-7; maybe TRBD2 (6 bases). Germline V gene sequence: CDR1 MGHRA, CDR2 YSYEKL. The germline V and J ends were trimmed by 1 base and 3 bases, with 13 bases remaining between them. The CDR3 is made up of 15 amino acids. CDR3 residues: CASSQGEEGFYEQYF. The CDR3 DNA reads TGCGCCAGCAGCCAAGGAGAGGAGGGGTTCTACGAGCAGTACTTC.

The chain uses TRBV6-2 or TRBV6-3 and TRBJ1-1, with a weak D call TRBD1 (6 bases). The CDR3 loop spans 16 amino acids. Trimming pared 4 bases from V and 0 bases from J, leaving 15 bases between. Germline CDR1 MNHEY, CDR2 SVGEGT. CDR3 loop: CASSSRPTGMNTEAFF. In DNA form, the CDR3 reads TGTGCCAGCAGTTCACGACCGACAGGAATGAACACTGAAGCTTTCTTT.

The chain couples TRBV6-1 to TRBJ1-5, with D perhaps matching TRBD1 (5 bases). The germline gives CDR1 MNHNS, CDR2 SASEGT. V was shortened by 1 base and J by 6 bases, with 13 bases between the two germline ends. CDR3 size: 15 residues. The CDR3 protein is CASSEVAGPGQPQHF. CDR3 sequence (DNA): TGTGCCAGCAGTGAAGTAGCAGGGCCTGGTCAGCCCCAGCATTTT.

This chain connects TRBV6-2 or TRBV6-3 to TRBJ2-7, with 12 bases that match TRBD2. CDR3 length: 17 amino acids. The germline CDR1 and CDR2 sequences are MNHEY and SVGEGT. V lost 3 bases and J lost 1; bases outside the gene matches: 7. The CDR3 protein is CASSYRTSGTVSYEQYF. The DNA for the CDR3 is TGTGCCAGCAGTTATAGGACTAGCGGGACGGTTTCCTACGAGCAGTACTTC.

The chain combines TRBV4-3 with TRBJ2-7; weak D call: TRBD2 (5 bases). The CDR3 length is 14 residues. The germline gives CDR1 LGHNA, CDR2 YSLEER. The V gene lost 5 bases and the J gene lost 3 bases, with 14 bases spanning the gap. The CDR3 reads CASSGRRGVYEQYF. In DNA, the CDR3 is TGCGCCAGCAGCGGAAGACGGGGAGTCTACGAGCAGTACTTC.

V gene TRBV6-5 combines with J gene TRBJ1-5; 7 bases agree with TRBD1. V lost 8 bases to trimming and J lost 3 bases; unmatched junction nucleotides: 4. This CDR3 is built from 13 residues. Germline loops: CDR1 MNHEY, CDR2 SVGAGI. CDR3 protein: CASRGQTNQPQHF. In nucleotides, the CDR3 is TGTGCCAGCCGGGGACAGACCAATCAGCCCCAGCATTTT.

This chain links TRBV9 with TRBJ2-3; D gene uncertain. CDR1 is SGDLS and CDR2 is YYNGEE in the germline V gene. This CDR3 spans 15 amino acids. With 4 bases removed from V and 0 bases from J, the gap between germline ends came to 12 bases. CDR3 nucleotides: TGTGCCAGCAGCTCCAGCGCTACTAGCACAGATACGCAGTATTTT. Translation gives CASSSSATSTDTQYF.

This chain uses TRBV28 with TRBJ1-2; the D gene is possibly TRBD1 (5 bases). This CDR3 spans 14 amino acids. V shed 6 bases and J shed 2 bases, with 13 bases lying between them. Germline V CDR1 and CDR2: MDHEN, SYDVKM. The CDR3 protein is CASSQVDSNYGYTF. The CDR3 nucleotides read TGTGCCAGCAGCCAGGTTGACAGCAACTATGGCTACACCTTC.

The rearrangement joins TRBV28 to TRBJ1-1, with D unresolved. Deletions cut 2 bases from V and 0 bases from J, with 7 bases between. The germline gives CDR1 MDHEN, CDR2 SYDVKM. The CDR3 is 14 amino acids. CDR3 DNA sequence: TGTGCCAGCAGTTTACTTCCCATGAACACTGAAGCTTTCTTT. Its protein product is CASSLLPMNTEAFF. Filled out from reference TRBV28 and TRBJ1-1, the complete variable domain reads DVKVTQSSRYLVKRTGEKVFLECVQDMDHENMFWYRQDPGLGLRLIYFSYDVKMKEKGDIPEGYSVSREKKERFSLILESASTNQTSMYLCASSLLPMNTEAFFGQGTRLTVV.

The V gene is TRBV19, the J gene TRBJ1-5, with D tentatively TRBD1 (5 bases). There are 13 residues in the CDR3. The germline V and J ends were trimmed by 7 bases and 7 bases, with 14 bases remaining between them. From germline, CDR1 is LNHDA and CDR2 SQIVND (reference sequence). CDR3 sequence reads: CASKGRPGQPQHF. The CDR3 bases are TGTGCCAGTAAGGGACGGCCGGGGCAGCCCCAGCATTTT. Supplemented by reference TRBV19 and TRBJ1-5, the full variable domain reads DGGITQSPKYLFRKEGQNVTLSCEQNLNHDAMYWYRQDPGQGLRLIYYSQIVNDFQKGDIAEGYSVSREKKESFPLTVTSAQKNPTAFYLCASKGRPGQPQHFGDGTRLSIL.

The V call is TRBV6-2 or TRBV6-3, the J call TRBJ2-3; the D is unclear. CDR1 is MNHEY, CDR2 SVGEGT, per germline. Deletions cut 5 bases from V and 0 bases from J, with 12 bases between. This CDR3 is built from 15 residues. The CDR3 DNA sequence: TGTGCCAGCAGTCCAGCTAGGGAAAGCACAGATACGCAGTATTTT. It encodes CASSPARESTDTQYF.

This clone was found once. The chain couples TRBV18 to TRBJ1-6; D is unclear. Germline V CDR1 and CDR2: KGHSH, LQKENI. There are 16 residues in the CDR3. The V gene lost 3 bases and the J gene lost 0 bases, with 9 bases spanning the gap. CDR3: CASSPRTSSYNSPLHF. Here the CDR3 DNA reads TGTGCCAGCTCACCGAGAACTAGCTCCTATAATTCACCCCTCCACTTT.

The chain employs TRBV19 and TRBJ1-3; 9 nucleotides agree with TRBD1. From germline, CDR1 is LNHDA and CDR2 SQIVND (reference sequence). V gave up 9 bases and J gave up 3 bases; unmatched junction bases: 6. The CDR3 is 14 residues long. In DNA form, the CDR3 reads TGTGCCAGCGCGACAGGGGGAATTGGAAACACCATATATTTT. It is translated as CASATGGIGNTIYF.

V is TRBV21-1 and J is TRBJ1-3. TRBV21-1 constitutes a pseudogene. This CDR3 spans 16 amino acids. CDR3 amino acids: CASSTIGLTSGNTIYF. The CDR3 DNA reads as TGTGCCAGCAGCACGATTGGACTAACCTCTGGAAACACCATATATTTT.

This clone was observed a handful of times. The chain links TRBV18 to TRBJ1-2; D is perhaps TRBD1 (6 bases). The CDR3 length is 14 residues. CDR1 and CDR2 (germline): KGHSH, LQKENI. Trimming pared 1 base from V and 6 bases from J, leaving 12 bases between. CDR3 region: CASSPLAGADGYTF. In DNA form, the CDR3 reads TGTGCCAGCTCACCACTCGCAGGGGCCGATGGCTACACCTTC.

V gene TRBV2 combines with J gene TRBJ2-7, with 8 bases that match TRBD1. Germline V gene data show CDR1 as SNHLY and CDR2 as FYNNEI. With 6 bases clipped from V and 2 bases from J, the junction kept 6 bases outside the gene matches. The CDR3 spans 14 residues. The CDR3 DNA reads as TGTGCCAGCAGACCAAGACAGGGGACCTACGAGCAGTACTTC. Protein: CASRPRQGTYEQYF.

This sequence joins TRBV15 and TRBJ2-3; 8 nucleotides match TRBD1. The V gene end was trimmed by 0 bases and the J gene end by 0 bases; junction bases not matched to a gene: 11. The CDR3 runs to 19 residues. Germline V gene sequence: CDR1 LNHNV, CDR2 YYDKDF (reference sequence). The CDR3 DNA reads TGTGCCACCAGCAGAGATCTTCTGGGGCAGGGGGCGAGCACAGATACGCAGTATTTT. This gives the protein CATSRDLLGQGASTDTQYF.

This chain joins TRBV6-5 and TRBJ2-2, with D perhaps given as TRBD1 or TRBD2 (5 bases each). V lost 8 bases and J 4 bases, leaving 14 bases between the germline ends. Germline assignment: CDR1 MNHEY and CDR2 SVGAGI. CDR3 length: 14 residues. The CDR3 is CASQGVRGTGELFF. CDR3 coding DNA: TGTGCCAGCCAGGGCGTACGGGGCACCGGGGAGCTGTTTTTT.